This is a list of T cell receptor beta chains from one sample in a study of beta chain features in type 1 diabetes. Method: immunoSEQ multiplex PCR; TCRdb's copy keeps in-frame clones and lacks some. The table lists fewer than 650,000 clones, around 15% of them singletons. The sample taken for sequencing was naive CD4+ T cells from blood. These receptors originate from a man younger than 35 in good health. CDR3s include the opening cysteine and the closing phenylalanine or tryptophan.

j_call v_call cdr3_aa
TRBJ2-1 TRBV7-9 CASSIRLAGGGNEQFF
TRBJ1-5 TRBV2 CASTVGLVKPQHF
TRBJ2-7 TRBV29-1 CSVALAGIEQYF
TRBJ1-5 TRBV5-5 CASSLWAGDGNQPQHF
TRBJ2-1 TRBV21-1 CASSKGRTGSHNEQFF
TRBJ2-1 TRBV9 CASSAPVLGRLGRGEQFF
TRBJ2-5 TRBV11-3 CASSPGLAGAAQETQYF
TRBJ2-5 TRBV6-6 CASSYSQAQETQYF
TRBJ2-7 TRBV5-4 CASSLGRTSSYEQYF
TRBJ2-5 TRBV7-2 CASRSTAETQYF
TRBJ1-1 TRBV10-3 CAIRPGTGNTEAFF
TRBJ1-1 TRBV13 CASSLVGWLSERAVNTEAFF
TRBJ2-5 TRBV5-4 CASSLVQKETQYF
TRBJ2-3 TRBV7-2 CASSHPGLVRGVGTDTQYF
TRBJ2-1 TRBV28 CASSLAGFTYNEQFF
TRBJ2-2 TRBV7-2 CASSLIGGTGELFF
TRBJ1-5 TRBV5-4 CASRITGSGQPQHF
TRBJ1-5 TRBV19 CASREDRAPWPQHF
TRBJ2-3 TRBV13 CASSSRLERGDTQYF
TRBJ1-2 TRBV28 CASSSRNYGYTF
TRBJ1-3 TRBV7-2 CASRPDSSGNTIYF
TRBJ1-5 TRBV7-9 CASSDLWDRGQPQHF
TRBJ2-1 TRBV2 CASSVASGGNEQFF
TRBJ1-2 TRBV7-9 CASSPRFSPLYGYTF
TRBJ2-3 TRBV15 CATNRGLASDTQYF
TRBJ2-5 TRBV7-2 CASSLARKETQYF
TRBJ2-6 TRBV18 CASSPYWTGSNSGANVLTF
TRBJ2-2 TRBV5-1 CASSRGLAGDPGELFF
TRBJ1-5 TRBV15 CATSRQEYYSNQPQHF
TRBJ2-7 TRBV4-1 CASSQEGSPAFFYEQYF
TRBJ2-7 TRBV5-1 CASSSGDSRTYEQYF
TRBJ1-5 TRBV25-1 CASAAGELYQPQHF
TRBJ2-7 TRBV11-1 CASSLAAEQYF
TRBJ1-5 TRBV19 CASSRPSSNQPQHF
TRBJ1-1 TRBV9 CASSKQGIGAFF
TRBJ2-5 TRBV19 CASSIDHRATQYF
TRBJ2-3 TRBV4-2 CASSQEGYGSRTDTQYF
TRBJ2-7 TRBV19 CASSINRGAVGEQYF
TRBJ1-1 TRBV9 CASSVGAAPDTEAFF
TRBJ1-1 TRBV7-2 CASSREANTEAFF